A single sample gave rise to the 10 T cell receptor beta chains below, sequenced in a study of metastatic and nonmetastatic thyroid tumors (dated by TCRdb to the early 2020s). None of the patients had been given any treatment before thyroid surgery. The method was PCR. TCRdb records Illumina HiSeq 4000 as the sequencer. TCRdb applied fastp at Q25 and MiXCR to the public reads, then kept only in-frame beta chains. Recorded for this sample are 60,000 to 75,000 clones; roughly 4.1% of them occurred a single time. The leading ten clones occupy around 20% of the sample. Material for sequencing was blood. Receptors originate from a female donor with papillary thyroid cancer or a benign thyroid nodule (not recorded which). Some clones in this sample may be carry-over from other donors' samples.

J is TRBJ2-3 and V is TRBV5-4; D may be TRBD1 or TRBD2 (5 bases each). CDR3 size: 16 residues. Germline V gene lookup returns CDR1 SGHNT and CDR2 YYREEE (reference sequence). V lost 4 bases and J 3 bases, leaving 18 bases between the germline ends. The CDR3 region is CASSARTRGRTDTQYF. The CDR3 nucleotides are TGTGCCAGCAGCGCCCGAACTAGGGGCCGAACAGATACGCAGTATTTT.

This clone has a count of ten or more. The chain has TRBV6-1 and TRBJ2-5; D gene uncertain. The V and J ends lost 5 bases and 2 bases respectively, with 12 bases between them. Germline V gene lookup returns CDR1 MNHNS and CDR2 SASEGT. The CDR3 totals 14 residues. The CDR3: CASSSWTGQETQYF. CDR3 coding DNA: TGTGCCAGCAGTTCATGGACGGGTCAAGAGACCCAGTACTTC.

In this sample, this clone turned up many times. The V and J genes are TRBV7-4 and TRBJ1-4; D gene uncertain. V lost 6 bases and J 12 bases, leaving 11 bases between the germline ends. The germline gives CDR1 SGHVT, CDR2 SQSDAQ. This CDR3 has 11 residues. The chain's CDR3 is CASSPEGQLFF. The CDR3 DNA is TGTGCCAGCAGTCCGGAAGGGCAACTGTTTTTT.

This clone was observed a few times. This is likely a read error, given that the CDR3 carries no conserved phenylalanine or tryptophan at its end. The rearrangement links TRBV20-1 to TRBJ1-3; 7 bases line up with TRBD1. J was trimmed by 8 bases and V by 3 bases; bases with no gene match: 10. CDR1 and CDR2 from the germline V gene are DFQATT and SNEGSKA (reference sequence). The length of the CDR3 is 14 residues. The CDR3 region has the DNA TGCAGTGCTAGGGATAGGACAGGTGCTTACACCATATATTCT. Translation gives CSARDRTGAYTIYS.

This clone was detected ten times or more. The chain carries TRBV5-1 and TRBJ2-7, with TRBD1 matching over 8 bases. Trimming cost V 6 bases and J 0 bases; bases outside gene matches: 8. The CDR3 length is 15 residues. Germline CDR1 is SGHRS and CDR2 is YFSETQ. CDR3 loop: CASTPRTGSSYEQYF. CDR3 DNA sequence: TGCGCCAGCACACCTCGGACAGGGAGCTCCTACGAGCAGTACTTC.

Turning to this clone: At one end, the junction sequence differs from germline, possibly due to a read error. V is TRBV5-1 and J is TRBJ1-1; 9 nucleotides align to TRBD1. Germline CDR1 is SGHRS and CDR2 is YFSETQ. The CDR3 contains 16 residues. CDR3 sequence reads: CARSLPQTGGCTEAFF. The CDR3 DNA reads TGCGCCCGCAGCTTGCCGCAGACAGGGGGGTGCACTGAAGCTTTCTTT.

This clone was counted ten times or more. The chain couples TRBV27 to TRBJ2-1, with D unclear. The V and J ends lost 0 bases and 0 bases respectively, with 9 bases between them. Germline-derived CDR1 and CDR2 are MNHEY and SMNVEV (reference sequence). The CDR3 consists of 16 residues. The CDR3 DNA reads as TGTGCCAGCAGTTTATCCGGAGCGAGCTCCTACAATGAGCAGTTCTTC. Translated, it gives CASSLSGASSYNEQFF.

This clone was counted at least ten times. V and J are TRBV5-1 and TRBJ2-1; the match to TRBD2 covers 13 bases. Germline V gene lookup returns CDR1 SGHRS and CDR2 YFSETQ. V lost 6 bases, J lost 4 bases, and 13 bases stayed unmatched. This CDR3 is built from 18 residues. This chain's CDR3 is CASTFGQRLAGGYNEQFF. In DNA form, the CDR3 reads TGCGCCAGCACCTTCGGACAACGACTAGCGGGAGGTTACAATGAGCAGTTCTTC.

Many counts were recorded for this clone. CDR3 coding DNA: TGTGCCAGCAGTTTCCTGGATCCGGGGTATGGCTACACCTTC. Protein product: CASSFLDPGYGYTF. The chain employs TRBV28 and TRBJ1-2; D is undetermined. The germline V and J ends were trimmed by 3 bases and 5 bases, with 13 bases remaining between them. In germline, CDR1 is MDHEN, CDR2 SYDVKM. The CDR3 covers 14 residues.

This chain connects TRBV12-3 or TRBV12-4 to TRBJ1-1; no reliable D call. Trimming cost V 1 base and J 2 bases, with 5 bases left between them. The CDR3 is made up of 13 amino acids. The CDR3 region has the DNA TGTGCCAGCAGTTTAGGTCCTAACACTGAAGCTTTCTTT. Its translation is CASSLGPNTEAFF.